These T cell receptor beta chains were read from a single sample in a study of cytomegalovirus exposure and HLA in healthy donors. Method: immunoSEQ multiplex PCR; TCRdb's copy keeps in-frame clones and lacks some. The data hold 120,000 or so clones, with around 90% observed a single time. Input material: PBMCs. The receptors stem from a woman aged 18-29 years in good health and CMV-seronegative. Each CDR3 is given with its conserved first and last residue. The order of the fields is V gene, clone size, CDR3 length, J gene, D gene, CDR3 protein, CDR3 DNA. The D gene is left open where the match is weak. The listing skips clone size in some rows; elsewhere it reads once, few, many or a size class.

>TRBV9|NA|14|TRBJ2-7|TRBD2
CASSVSSGTSEQYF
TGTGCCAGCAGCGTAAGTAGCGGGACGAGCGAGCAGTACTTC
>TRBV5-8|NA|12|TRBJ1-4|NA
CASSLDGEKLFF
TGTGCCAGCAGCTTGGACGGGGAAAAACTGTTTTTT
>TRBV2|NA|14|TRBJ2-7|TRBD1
CASSSGQSSYEQYF
TGTGCCAGCAGCTCGGGACAGAGCTCCTACGAGCAGTACTTC
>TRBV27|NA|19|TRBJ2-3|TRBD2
CASSLYPRTSGGAGDTQYF
TGTGCCAGCAGTTTATATCCCCGGACTAGCGGGGGGGCAGGAGATACGCAGTATTTT
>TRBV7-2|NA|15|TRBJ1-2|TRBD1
CASSPPGQGIYGYTF
TGTGCCAGCAGCCCCCCGGGACAGGGGATCTATGGCTACACCTTC
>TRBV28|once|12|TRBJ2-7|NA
CASSFRYYEQYF
TGTGCCAGCAGTTTCAGGTACTACGAGCAGTACTTC
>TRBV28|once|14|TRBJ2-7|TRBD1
CASSLGQGSYEQYF
TGTGCCAGCAGTTTAGGACAGGGGAGCTACGAGCAGTACTTC
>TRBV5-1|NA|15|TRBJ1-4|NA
CASSLAGANNEKLFF
TGCGCCAGCAGCTTGGCAGGGGCAAACAATGAAAAACTGTTTTTT
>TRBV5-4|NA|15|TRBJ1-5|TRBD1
CASSLQGANPQPQHF
TGTGCCAGCAGCTTGCAGGGGGCGAACCCTCAGCCCCAGCATTTT
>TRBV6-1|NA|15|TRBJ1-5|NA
CASRVNSGSNQPQHF
TGTGCCAGCAGAGTAAACAGTGGTAGCAATCAGCCCCAGCATTTT
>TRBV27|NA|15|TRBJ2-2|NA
CASSLYGGNTGELFF
TGTGCCAGCAGTTTATACGGGGGGAACACCGGGGAGCTGTTTTTT
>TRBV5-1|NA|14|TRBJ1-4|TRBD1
CASSFSGGYEKLFF
TGCGCCAGCAGCTTTTCAGGGGGGTATGAAAAACTGTTTTTT
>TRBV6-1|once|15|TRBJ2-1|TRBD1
CASRDRDRAYNEQFF
TGTGCCAGCAGAGACCGGGACAGGGCCTACAATGAGCAGTTCTTC
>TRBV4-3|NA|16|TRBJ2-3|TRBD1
CASSQDSQGATDTQYF
TGCGCCAGCAGCCAAGATTCGCAGGGGGCAACAGATACGCAGTATTTT
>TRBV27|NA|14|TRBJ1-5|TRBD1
CASSSTGVGQPQHF
TGTGCCAGCAGTTCGACAGGGGTTGGACAGCCCCAGCATTTT
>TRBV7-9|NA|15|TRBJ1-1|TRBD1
CASSLDRGRWTEAFF
TGTGCCAGCAGCTTAGACAGGGGGCGGTGGACTGAAGCTTTCTTT
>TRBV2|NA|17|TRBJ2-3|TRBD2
CASSESVAGLGTDTQYF
TGTGCCAGCAGTGAATCCGTAGCGGGGCTGGGCACAGATACGCAGTATTTT
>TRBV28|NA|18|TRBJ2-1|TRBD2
CASSLARLAPLAYNEQFF
TGTGCCAGCAGTTTAGCCCGACTAGCGCCCTTAGCCTACAATGAGCAGTTCTTC
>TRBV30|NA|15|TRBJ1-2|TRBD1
CAWERQGAPNYGYTF
TGTGCCTGGGAAAGACAGGGGGCGCCTAACTATGGCTACACCTTC
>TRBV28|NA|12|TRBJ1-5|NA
CASRSSNQPQHF
TGTGCCAGCAGGAGTAGCAATCAGCCCCAGCATTTT
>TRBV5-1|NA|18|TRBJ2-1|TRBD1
CASSLTEARDRAKNEQFF
TGCGCCAGCAGCTTGACCGAGGCTAGGGACAGGGCTAAGAATGAGCAGTTCTTC
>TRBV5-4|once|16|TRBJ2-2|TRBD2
CASSLLAGGNTGELFF
TGTGCCAGCAGCTTGCTCGCGGGAGGTAACACCGGGGAGCTGTTTTTT
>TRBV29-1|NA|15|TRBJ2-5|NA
CSVEDRGGGWETQYF
TGCAGCGTTGAAGATCGAGGCGGCGGCTGGGAGACCCAGTACTTC
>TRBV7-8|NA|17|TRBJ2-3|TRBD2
CASSLGTSGSRRDTQYF
TGTGCCAGCAGCTTAGGGACTAGCGGGAGTCGGCGAGATACGCAGTATTTT
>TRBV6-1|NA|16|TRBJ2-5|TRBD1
CASSESGTGVGETQYF
TGTGCCAGCAGTGAGTCCGGGACAGGGGTTGGGGAGACCCAGTACTTC
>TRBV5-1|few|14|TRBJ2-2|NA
CASSLEPSTGELFF
TGCGCCAGCAGCTTGGAGCCTAGCACCGGGGAGCTGTTTTTT
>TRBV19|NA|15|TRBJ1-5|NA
CASSISAASNQPQHF
TGTGCCAGTAGTATAAGTGCGGCTAGCAATCAGCCCCAGCATTTT
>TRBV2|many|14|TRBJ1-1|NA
CASSITGLNTEAFF
TGTGCCAGCAGTATTACAGGGTTGAACACTGAAGCTTTCTTT
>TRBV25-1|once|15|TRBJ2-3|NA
CASSSGGYSTDTQYF
TGTGCCAGCAGTTCGGGGGGCTATAGCACAGATACGCAGTATTTT
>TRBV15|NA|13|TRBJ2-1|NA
CATSRDRTAEQFF
TGTGCCACCAGCAGAGATCGGACAGCTGAGCAGTTCTTC
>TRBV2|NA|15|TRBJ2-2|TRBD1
CASTVDRGATGELFF
TGTGCCAGCACCGTGGACAGGGGAGCCACCGGGGAGCTGTTTTTT
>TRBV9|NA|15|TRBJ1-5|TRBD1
CASSDGQGSNQPQHF
TGTGCCAGCAGCGACGGACAGGGCTCAAATCAGCCCCAGCATTTT
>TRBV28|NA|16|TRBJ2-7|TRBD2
CASSPHSGRGFSEQYF
TGTGCCAGCAGTCCCCATAGCGGGAGAGGCTTTTCCGAGCAGTACTTC
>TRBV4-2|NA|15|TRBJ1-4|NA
CASSQADSSNEKLFF
TGTGCCAGCAGCCAAGCGGACAGTTCGAATGAAAAACTGTTTTTT
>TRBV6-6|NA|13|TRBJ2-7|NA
CASTQGHQYEQYF
TGTGCCAGCACTCAGGGCCATCAGTACGAGCAGTACTTC
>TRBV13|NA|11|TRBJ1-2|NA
CASSWTYGYTF
TGTGCCAGCAGCTGGACTTATGGCTACACCTTC
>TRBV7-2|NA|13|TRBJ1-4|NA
CASSLPPNEKLFF
TGTGCCAGCAGCCTCCCCCCCAATGAAAAACTGTTTTTT
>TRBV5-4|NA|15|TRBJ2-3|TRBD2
CASSATSGTTDTQYF
TGTGCCAGCAGCGCGACTAGCGGAACCACAGATACGCAGTATTTT
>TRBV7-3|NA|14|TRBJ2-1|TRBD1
CASSLRQGYIEQFF
TGTGCCAGCAGCTTAAGACAGGGGTACATTGAGCAGTTCTTC
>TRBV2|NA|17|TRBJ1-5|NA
CASSDIRGVNSNQPQHF
TGTGCCAGCAGTGATATCAGGGGCGTTAATAGCAATCAGCCCCAGCATTTT
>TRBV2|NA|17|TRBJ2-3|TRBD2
CASSVFPGGAVTDTQYF
TGTGCCAGCAGTGTGTTTCCCGGGGGGGCGGTCACAGATACGCAGTATTTT
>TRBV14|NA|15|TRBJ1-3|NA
CASSQVTGNGNTIYF
TGTGCCAGCAGCCAAGTCACAGGGAATGGAAACACCATATATTTT